This T cell receptor beta chain was found in a study of regulatory dendritic cells for organ transplantation. Study-level results: Among resting subsets, memory CD8+ cells contained the most alloreactive clonotypes. Alloreactive memory CD8+ T cell pools varied considerably between individuals. Memory T cells were less diverse than naive, with memory CD8+ most oligoclonal.

Per the germline V gene, CDR1 is MGHRA and CDR2 is YSYEKL. V dropped 6 bases and J dropped 2 bases, with 16 bases sitting between them. The CDR3 has 15 amino acids. The repertoire was sequenced with immunoSEQ multiplex PCR; TCRdb's copy has only in-frame clones and lacks some. The data contain under 35,000 clones, 85% to 90% of them singletons. Notes on this clone: Its matching antigen is unknown.

The source is a human donor in good health. The V call is TRBV4-1, the J call TRBJ1-2, with no clear D. Sequenced: naive CD4+ T cells from blood. Subset noted: CD45RA+ naive T cells. In DNA form, the CDR3 reads TGCGCCAGCAGGTCTACTTCCAGCCCAAACTATGGCTACACCTTC. It codes for CASRSTSSPNYGYTF.